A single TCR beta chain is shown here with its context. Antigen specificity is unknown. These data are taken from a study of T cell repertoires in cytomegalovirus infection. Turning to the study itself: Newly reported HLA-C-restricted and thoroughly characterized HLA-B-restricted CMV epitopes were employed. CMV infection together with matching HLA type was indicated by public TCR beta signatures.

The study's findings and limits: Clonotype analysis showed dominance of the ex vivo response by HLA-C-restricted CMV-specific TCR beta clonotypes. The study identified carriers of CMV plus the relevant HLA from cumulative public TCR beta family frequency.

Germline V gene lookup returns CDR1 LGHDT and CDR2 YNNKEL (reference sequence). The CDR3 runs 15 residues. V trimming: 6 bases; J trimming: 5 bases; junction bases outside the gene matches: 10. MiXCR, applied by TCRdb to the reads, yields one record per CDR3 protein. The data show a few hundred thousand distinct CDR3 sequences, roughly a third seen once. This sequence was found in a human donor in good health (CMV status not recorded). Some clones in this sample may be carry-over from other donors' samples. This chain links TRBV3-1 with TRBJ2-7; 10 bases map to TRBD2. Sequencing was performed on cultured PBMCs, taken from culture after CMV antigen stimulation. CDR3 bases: TGTGCCAGCAGATCAAGCGGGAGGGCCAACCACGAGCAGTACTTC. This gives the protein CASRSSGRANHEQYF.